The clone carrying this TCR beta chain appeared once. Its antigen is as yet unknown. Different DNA sequences within this sample yield the same CDR3. This specimen comes from a study of radiotherapy plus CTLA-4 blockade in lung cancer. Study conclusions and caveats: Radiotherapy was combined with ipilimumab, and tumor-derived TCR clones then expanded in blood.

TCRdb's table, derived via immunoSEQ multiplex PCR, lists solely in-frame clones and lacks some. The table lists roughly 66,000 clones, about 85% of them singletons, with 4% to 5% in the top ten. This CDR3 is 12 amino acids long. Germline lookup yields CDR1 SNHLY and CDR2 FYNNEI. V lost 6 bases, J lost 3 bases, and 0 bases stayed unmatched. This sequence joins TRBV2 and TRBJ2-7; 9 bases fit TRBD1. The sequences come from peripheral blood, collected from a patient treated with radiotherapy plus ipilimumab. The sequence derives from a human donor with non-small cell lung cancer who had a partial response to radiotherapy plus ipilimumab. CDR3 sequence (DNA): TGTGCCAGCAGGGACAGGGGCTACGAGCAGTACTTC. Its protein is CASRDRGYEQYF.